A single sample is the source of the 27 T cell receptor beta chains below, sequenced in a study of neoadjuvant nivolumab and ipilimumab in lung cancer. Clones were read by immunoSEQ multiplex PCR, and TCRdb kept only the in-frame ones, dropping some. Of about 18,000 clones in the sample, over 80% were seen once. This sample comprised peripheral blood, obtained before neoadjuvant nivolumab, alone or with ipilimumab. The origin of the receptors is an adult with non-small cell lung cancer.

V usage is TRBV11-3 and J usage is TRBJ2-3; 12 bases are a match to TRBD2. The germline V gene has CDR1 SGHNT and CDR2 YENEEA. The length of the CDR3 is 16 residues. Trimming at V came to 5 bases and at J to 2 bases, leaving 5 bases not matched to a gene. CDR3 protein: CASSLGTSGSTDTQYF. The CDR3 DNA sequence: TGTGCCAGCAGCCTCGGGACTAGCGGGTCCACAGATACGCAGTATTTT.

The chain couples TRBV6-5 to TRBJ1-5; 9 nucleotides match TRBD1. The CDR3 length is 13 residues. Germline CDR1 reads MNHEY; CDR2 reads SVGAGI. The J segment lost 7 bases and the V segment lost 6 bases, leaving 4 bases of the junction unmatched. The CDR3 sequence is CASRGQGGQPQHF. DNA for the CDR3: TGTGCCAGCAGGGGACAGGGAGGACAGCCCCAGCATTTT.

The chain uses TRBV5-1 and TRBJ2-5; D remains unclear. The germline gives CDR1 SGHRS, CDR2 YFSETQ. The V end was cut by 2 bases, the J end by 0 bases, with 11 bases between. This CDR3 comprises 15 residues. The CDR3 bases are TGCGCCAGCAGCTTCATCCCCCTAGACCAAGAGACCCAGTACTTC. Its translation: CASSFIPLDQETQYF.

In DNA form, the CDR3 reads TGTGCCAGTAGGCGACAGATTAGCTATGGCTACACCTTC. It is translated as CASRRQISYGYTF. The V call is TRBV19, the J call TRBJ1-2, with D perhaps TRBD1 (5 bases). The CDR3 runs to 13 residues. Trimming shortened V by 6 bases and J by 4 bases, and 12 bases separated the two germline ends. CDR1 and CDR2 (germline): LNHDA, SQIVND (reference sequence). Together with reference TRBV19 and TRBJ1-2, the CDR3 gives the full variable domain: DGGITQSPKYLFRKEGQNVTLSCEQNLNHDAMYWYRQDPGQGLRLIYYSQIVNDFQKGDIAEGYSVSREKKESFPLTVTSAQKNPTAFYLCASRRQISYGYTFGSGTRLTVV.

This clone occurred a few times. The V and J genes are TRBV29-1 and TRBJ1-5; D remains unclear. CDR1 and CDR2 from the germline V gene are SQVTM and ANQGSEA. The CDR3 contains 11 residues. V gave up 3 bases and J gave up 5 bases, with 5 bases separating them. The CDR3: CSVDGDQPQHF. For the CDR3, the DNA is TGCAGCGTTGACGGTGATCAGCCCCAGCATTTT.

This sequence joins TRBV27 and TRBJ2-1; tentatively, D is TRBD2 (6 bases). V was shortened by 3 bases and J by 9 bases, with 12 bases between the two germline ends. This CDR3 is 13 amino acids long. CDR1 and CDR2 (germline): MNHEY, SMNVEV (reference sequence). The CDR3: CASSFLAGSEQFF. CDR3 sequence (DNA): TGTGCCAGCAGTTTCCTTGCGGGGAGTGAGCAGTTCTTC.

The table lists this clone with a few counts. The V call is TRBV28, the J call TRBJ2-3, with TRBD1 identical over 7 bases. The germline gives CDR1 MDHEN, CDR2 SYDVKM. The J segment lost 2 bases and the V segment lost 7 bases, leaving 6 bases of the junction unmatched. The length of the CDR3 is 14 residues. Written as DNA, the CDR3 is TGTGCCAGCAACCGGGACAGCTACACAGATACGCAGTATTTT. Residues: CASNRDSYTDTQYF.

The chain recombines TRBV9 with TRBJ1-5; D is uncertain. In germline, CDR1 is SGDLS, CDR2 YYNGEE. Trimming removed 2 bases from V and 7 bases from J, with 16 bases in between. CDR3 length: 15 amino acids. The CDR3 nucleotides read TGTGCCAGCAGCGTGGTAGGTGGGCCCGGGCAGCCCCAGCATTTT. Translating it yields CASSVVGGPGQPQHF.

DNA of the CDR3: TGCGCCAGCAGTGAGGCCCAGATTGCCTTAGGACCCGGGGAGCTGTTTTTT. This gives the protein CASSEAQIALGPGELFF. The V gene is TRBV10-2, the J gene TRBJ2-2; no clear D. The CDR3 runs to 17 residues. CDR1 and CDR2 (germline): WSHSY, SAAADI. The V and J ends lost 2 bases and 6 bases respectively, with 19 bases between them.

This clone was seen a few times. The chain combines TRBV5-1 with TRBJ1-5; TRBD1 agrees at 8 bases. Germline trimming cut 5 bases from V and 3 bases from J; bases unmatched to any gene: 7. The germline V gene has CDR1 SGHRS and CDR2 YFSETQ. The CDR3 has 15 residues. CDR3 in DNA: TGCGCCAGCAGGAGGCCGGGACAGGTCAATCAGCCCCAGCATTTT. It specifies CASRRPGQVNQPQHF. Full variable domain (rest looked up from reference TRBV5-1 and TRBJ1-5): KAGVTQTPRYLIKTRGQQVTLSCSPISGHRSVSWYQQTPGQGLQFLFEYFSETQRNKGNFPGRFSGRQFSNSRSEMNVSTLELGDSALYLCASRRPGQVNQPQHFGDGTRLSIL.

The J gene is TRBJ2-3, the V gene TRBV9; the D is unclear. Germline CDR1 is SGDLS and CDR2 is YYNGEE. The CDR3 loop spans 12 amino acids. V was shortened by 1 base and J by 4 bases, with 4 bases between the two germline ends. Here the CDR3 DNA reads TGTGCCAGCAGCGTAAGCGCAGATACGCAGTATTTT. Its translation: CASSVSADTQYF.

This chain links TRBV13 with TRBJ2-5; D may correspond to TRBD1 or TRBD2 (7 bases each). Germline V gene sequence: CDR1 PRHDT, CDR2 FYEKMQ (reference sequence). CDR3 length: 13 residues. Trimming removed 5 bases from V and 4 bases from J, with 11 bases in between. The CDR3 reads CASSQGGVETQYF. CDR3 sequence (DNA): TGTGCCAGCAGCCAGGGGGGGGTAGAGACCCAGTACTTC.

The CDR3 here is CASRWPGTGGGEQYF. DNA of the CDR3: TGTGCCAGCAGGTGGCCCGGGACAGGGGGCGGCGAGCAGTACTTC. The chain uses TRBV11-2 and TRBJ2-7; 12 bases map to TRBD1. With V trimmed by 6 bases and J by 6 bases, 9 bases remained unmatched. Germline V gives CDR1 SGHAT, CDR2 FQNNGV. The CDR3 has 15 amino acids.

This chain uses TRBV10-3 with TRBJ2-3, with TRBD2 identical over 7 bases. The length of the CDR3 is 18 residues. CDR1 and CDR2 from the germline V gene are ENHRY and SYGVKD. The V and J ends lost 1 base and 0 bases, in that order; junction bases with no gene match: 10. CDR3 DNA sequence: TGTGCCATCAGTGAGTTCCCCTCCCGTAGCGGGAGCACAGATACGCAGTATTTT. Amino acids: CAISEFPSRSGSTDTQYF.

The chain couples TRBV18 to TRBJ2-1; 13 bases are a match to TRBD2. V lost 5 bases to trimming and J lost 8 bases; unmatched junction nucleotides: 6. From germline, CDR1 is KGHSH and CDR2 LQKENI. The CDR3 is made up of 15 amino acids. The CDR3, as DNA: TGTGCCAGCTCAACACTAGCGGGAGGGATCGATGAGCAGTTCTTC. Amino acids: CASSTLAGGIDEQFF.

The rearrangement links TRBV18 to TRBJ2-1; D might be TRBD1 or TRBD2, each matching 5 bases. With 5 bases removed from V and 7 bases from J, the gap between germline ends came to 6 bases. The germline CDR1 and CDR2 sequences are KGHSH and LQKENI. The CDR3 loop spans 11 amino acids. CDR3 in amino acids: CASSEGNEQFF. Written as DNA, the CDR3 is TGTGCCAGCTCAGAGGGGAATGAGCAGTTCTTC.

The chain recombines TRBV11-2 with TRBJ1-1; weak D call: TRBD1 (5 bases). Trimming pared 4 bases from V and 5 bases from J, leaving 11 bases between. Germline V gene data show CDR1 as SGHAT and CDR2 as FQNNGV. CDR3 length equals 13 residues. CDR3 region: CASSSDPGTEAFF. CDR3 bases: TGTGCCAGCAGCTCCGACCCAGGGACTGAAGCTTTCTTT.

This clone appeared a few times. This chain joins TRBV6-6 and TRBJ2-1, with 11 bases aligning to TRBD2. The CDR3 sequence is 13 residues long. Germline assignment: CDR1 MNHNY and CDR2 SVGAGI (reference sequence). Trimming cost V 5 bases and J 10 bases; bases outside gene matches: 4. CDR3 residues: CASSPWTSGEQFF. DNA of the CDR3: TGTGCCAGCAGTCCATGGACTAGCGGGGAGCAGTTCTTC.

V gene TRBV5-6 combines with J gene TRBJ1-2, with D unclear. With 4 bases removed from V and 7 bases from J, the gap between germline ends came to 20 bases. Germline loops: CDR1 SGHDT, CDR2 YYEEEE. The CDR3 length is 15 residues. CDR3 nucleotides: TGTGCCAGCAGCCTGTCGGGAAGTGGTGTAGGTGGCTACACCTTC. Amino acids: CASSLSGSGVGGYTF.

V usage is TRBV30 and J usage is TRBJ1-5; 7 bases align to TRBD1. V was clipped by 3 bases and J by 0 bases; unmatched bases: 5. Germline assignment: CDR1 GTSNPN and CDR2 SVGIG (reference sequence). This CDR3 is 15 amino acids long. Written as DNA, the CDR3 is TGTGCCTGGAGCACGGGACAGTATAGCAATCAGCCCCAGCATTTT. Protein: CAWSTGQYSNQPQHF.

The chain has TRBV2 and TRBJ1-2; D uncertain. The CDR3 is 14 residues long. The V end was cut by 1 base, the J end by 0 bases, with 6 bases between. From germline, CDR1 is SNHLY and CDR2 FYNNEI. The CDR3 here is CASSEGWANYGYTF. In DNA form, the CDR3 reads TGTGCCAGCAGTGAAGGTTGGGCTAACTATGGCTACACCTTC.

This chain uses TRBV15 with TRBJ2-7, with TRBD1 identical over 8 bases. With V trimmed by 5 bases and J by 0 bases, 6 bases remained unmatched. Germline lookup yields CDR1 LNHNV and CDR2 YYDKDF (reference sequence). The CDR3 spans 15 residues. CDR3 DNA sequence: TGTGCCACCAGCCTTCGGACAGGGAACTCCTACGAGCAGTACTTC. This translates into CATSLRTGNSYEQYF. Filled out from reference TRBV15 and TRBJ2-7, the complete variable domain reads DAMVIQNPRYQVTQFGKPVTLSCSQTLNHNVMYWYQQKSSQAPKLLFHYYDKDFNNEADTPDNFQSRRPNTSFCFLDIRSPGLGDTAMYLCATSLRTGNSYEQYFGPGTRLTVT.

The chain recombines TRBV30 with TRBJ2-4, with D perhaps given as TRBD1 or TRBD2 (5 bases each). Germline CDR1 GTSNPN, CDR2 SVGIG (reference sequence). The V and J ends lost 5 bases and 1 base respectively, with 18 bases between them. CDR3 length: 16 amino acids. CDR3 sequence reads: CAWATPGTAAKNIQYF. The CDR3 bases are TGTGCCTGGGCAACCCCCGGGACCGCCGCCAAAAACATTCAGTACTTC.

V usage is TRBV6-4 and J usage is TRBJ1-1, with a weak D call TRBD1 (6 bases). CDR3 length: 14 residues. V was pared by 10 bases and J by 3 bases, with 18 bases between. CDR1 and CDR2 (germline): MRHNA, SNTAGT. The CDR3 spells CATKVGPGDTEAFF. Written as DNA, the CDR3 is TGTGCCACCAAAGTGGGCCCAGGGGACACTGAAGCTTTCTTT.

V and J are TRBV30 and TRBJ2-3, with D unresolved. Germline CDR1 reads GTSNPN; CDR2 reads SVGIG (reference sequence). V was clipped by 0 bases and J by 15 bases, with 13 bases between them. This CDR3 spans 11 amino acids. The CDR3 nucleotides read TGTGCCTGGAGTGTACGTCCCCCAGTTTATTTT. Its protein product is CAWSVRPPVYF.

The CDR3 nucleotides read TGTGCCAGCAGCTCCCGAAGGCAGACAGAGACCCAGTACTTC. Translating gives CASSSRRQTETQYF. The chain recombines TRBV7-9 with TRBJ2-5; D is undetermined. Germline lookup yields CDR1 SEHNR and CDR2 FQNEAQ (reference sequence). The CDR3 covers 14 residues. V lost 4 bases and J lost 4, with 13 bases in between.

Regarding this clone: Its ends do not fully match the called genes, so a read error is possible. The rearrangement uses TRBV5-1 and TRBJ2-5, with a tentative D call TRBD2 (7 bases). The V gene's germline CDR1 is SGHRS and CDR2 YFSETQ. The CDR3 has 16 residues. The CDR3 bases are TGCGCCGGCAGCTTGGGGGCGGGAGTCGGCAGAGAGACCCAGTACTTC. Amino acid sequence: CAGSLGAGVGRETQYF.